Each of the 8 T cell receptor beta chains below was sequenced from the same sample in a study of cytomegalovirus exposure and HLA in healthy donors. Primers: 60 Vbeta forward and 13 Jbeta reverse. Using immunoSEQ multiplex PCR, the repertoire was profiled, and TCRdb retains in-frame clones only, with some absent. The sample has around 150,000 clones, over 65% seen once. The sequenced sample consisted of PBMCs. The receptors originated from a female donor in good health and CMV-seropositive.

The chain joins TRBV2 to TRBJ2-2, with 11 bases lining up with TRBD2. V was pared by 8 bases and J by 1 base, with 3 bases of the junction left unmatched. Germline V gene lookup returns CDR1 SNHLY and CDR2 FYNNEI. The CDR3 contains 15 residues. The CDR3: CASDLAGGNTGELFF. The CDR3 bases are TGTGCCAGCGATCTAGCGGGGGGGAACACCGGGGAGCTGTTTTTT.

The chain links TRBV6-6 to TRBJ1-1, with D uncertain. V was trimmed by 7 bases and J by 7 bases, leaving 13 bases between them. CDR3 length: 12 amino acids. Looked up from germline, CDR1 is MNHNY and CDR2 is SVGAGI (reference sequence). CDR3 DNA: TGTGCCAGCAAGCCACCGAGTAGTGAAGCTTTCTTT. Its protein product is CASKPPSSEAFF.

This clone was seen a handful of times. The chain is built from TRBV18 and TRBJ2-1; 8 bases fit TRBD2. V lost 4 bases and J lost 2; bases outside the gene matches: 10. This CDR3 region has 17 residues. Germline values: CDR1 KGHSH, CDR2 LQKENI. CDR3 amino acids: CASSLSGSPSTYNEQFF. In DNA form, the CDR3 reads TGTGCCAGCTCACTGAGCGGGAGCCCATCCACCTACAATGAGCAGTTCTTC. Full variable domain (outside the CDR3, taken from reference TRBV18 and TRBJ2-1): NAGVMQNPRHLVRRRGQEARLRCSPMKGHSHVYWYRQLPEEGLKFMVYLQKENIIDESGMPKERFSAEFPKEGPSILRIQQVVRGDSAAYFCASSLSGSPSTYNEQFFGPGTRLTVL.

J is TRBJ2-5 and V is TRBV5-4; D is uncertain. V was trimmed by 3 bases and J by 2 bases, leaving 14 bases between them. The CDR3 covers 15 residues. Germline CDR1 SGHNT, CDR2 YYREEE (reference sequence). CDR3 DNA sequence: TGTGCCAGCAGCTCTATCTCTGGCGGACAAGAGACCCAGTACTTC. It encodes CASSSISGGQETQYF. Based on the CDR3 plus reference TRBV5-4 and TRBJ2-5, the full variable domain is ETGVTQSPTHLIKTRGQQVTLRCSSQSGHNTVSWYQQALGQGPQFIFQYYREEENGRGNFPPRFSGLQFPNYSSELNVNALELDDSALYLCASSSISGGQETQYFGPGTRLLVL.

In its sample, this clone was seen once. The rearrangement links TRBV30 to TRBJ2-1; weak D call: TRBD1 (5 bases). The CDR3 runs to 16 residues. CDR1 GTSNPN and CDR2 SVGIG come from the germline V gene (reference sequence). Between the trimmed V and J ends, which lost 2 bases and 4 bases, there was a span of 18 bases. CDR3 nucleotides: TGTGCCTGGAGTATCCCGACAGTGAGAATTTACAATGAGCAGTTCTTC. This encodes CAWSIPTVRIYNEQFF. Using reference TRBV30 and TRBJ2-1 for the parts outside the CDR3, the full variable domain is SQTIHQWPATLVQPVGSPLSLECTVEGTSNPNLYWYRQAAGRGLQLLFYSVGIGQISSEVPQNLSASRPQDRQFILSSKKLLLSDSGFYLCAWSIPTVRIYNEQFFGPGTRLTVL.

The chain recombines TRBV18 with TRBJ1-4, with no clear D. The germline CDR1 and CDR2 sequences are KGHSH and LQKENI. V dropped 2 bases and J dropped 3 bases, with 7 bases sitting between them. The CDR3 is 14 residues long. The CDR3 is CASSPWASNEKLFF. The CDR3 DNA reads as TGTGCCAGCTCACCATGGGCCTCTAATGAAAAACTGTTTTTT. Looking up the rest from reference TRBV18 and TRBJ1-4 gives the full variable domain: NAGVMQNPRHLVRRRGQEARLRCSPMKGHSHVYWYRQLPEEGLKFMVYLQKENIIDESGMPKERFSAEFPKEGPSILRIQQVVRGDSAAYFCASSPWASNEKLFFGSGTQLSVL.

The chain employs TRBV7-3 and TRBJ2-2, with D maybe TRBD1 (5 bases). CDR1 and CDR2 (germline): SGHTA, FQGTGA. CDR3 length: 14 amino acids. V was pared by 2 bases and J by 6 bases, with 10 bases between. CDR3 loop: CASSLQGAAGELFF. The CDR3 DNA reads TGTGCCAGCAGCTTACAGGGTGCGGCCGGGGAGCTGTTTTTT.

V gene TRBV10-1 combines with J gene TRBJ2-5; D is possibly TRBD1 (6 bases). The J call is in doubt because the DNA end fits TRBJ2-7 better. The germline CDR1 and CDR2 sequences are WNHNN and SYGVQD (reference sequence). The CDR3 has 13 amino acids. CDR3 protein: CASSAGQFYEQYF. The CDR3 DNA sequence: TGCGCCAGCAGCGCCGGACAGTTCTACGAGCAGTACTTC.